A single T cell receptor (beta chain) is shown here with its context. Indicated time point: pretreatment peripheral blood. V dropped 2 bases and J dropped 3 bases, with 7 bases sitting between them. CDR1 and CDR2 (germline): MNHEY, SMNVEV (reference sequence). The CDR3 is made up of 13 amino acids. These data come from a study of PD-L1 blockade in urothelial cancer. Study context: Timepoints chosen for blood analysis were 3 weeks (second dose) and 6 weeks after treatment start.

Sequencing used immunoSEQ multiplex PCR; TCRdb keeps in-frame clones, though not all of them. The sample shows 85,000 to 90,000 clones, roughly 90% of them seen only once. The specimen was PBMCs, collected around atezolizumab (anti-PD-L1) treatment. This chain joins TRBV27 and TRBJ1-1; D is uncertain. The sequence derives from a woman of 80 years or more with urothelial cancer. This chain's CDR3 is CASSLTGDTEAFF. In nucleotides, the CDR3 is TGTGCCAGCAGTTTAACCGGGGACACTGAAGCTTTCTTT.